These T cell receptor beta chains were read from a single sample in a study of shared clonotypes between healthy human individuals. The table came from immunoSEQ multiplex PCR; TCRdb's copy has only in-frame clones and leaves some out. In the table there are about 980,000 clones, 76% of which are singletons. The sequencing input was memory CD4+ T cells sorted from blood. The receptors shown here come from a man in his late teens or twenties in good health. Both conserved end residues are part of each CDR3.

j_call,v_call,cdr3_aa
TRBJ2-3,TRBV5-6,CASSRMQEPSTDTQYF
TRBJ2-3,TRBV4-3,CASSQEVYGADTQYF
TRBJ2-7,TRBV2,CASSAWQRSYEQYF
TRBJ1-1,TRBV7-9,CASSLIQGTEAFF
TRBJ1-2,TRBV9,CASQSGAGYTF
TRBJ1-6,TRBV5-5,CASSPVWETISPLHF
TRBJ2-1,TRBV7-2,CASSDALGQRYNEQFF
TRBJ1-1,TRBV6-1,CASSFSGGGETEAFF
TRBJ1-4,TRBV5-4,CASSLARTGRNEKLFF
TRBJ1-6,TRBV11-2,CASSLVSYNSPLHF
TRBJ2-6,TRBV5-5,CASSLNPGTGGAGANVLTF
TRBJ1-1,TRBV14,CASSQHNGGGSTEAFF
TRBJ1-1,TRBV11-2,CASSLGPEAFF
TRBJ2-7,TRBV15,CATSSFNSYEQYF
TRBJ2-2,TRBV30,CAWSRQSTGELFF
TRBJ2-2,TRBV19,CASSNLGANTGELFF
TRBJ2-3,TRBV6-1,CASSGYRGTDTQYF
TRBJ1-2,TRBV6-5,CASSYPDRAGYTF
TRBJ1-1,TRBV20-1,CSARANTEAFF
TRBJ1-2,TRBV6-5,CASSPGTGEYGYTF
TRBJ2-3,TRBV10-1,CASSVTSGGTDTQYF
TRBJ2-3,TRBV7-2,CASSPISTDTQYF
TRBJ1-4,TRBV28,CASSFPQATFNEKLFF
TRBJ1-5,TRBV28,CATRQGPQKPQHF
TRBJ2-3,TRBV5-1,CASSTYSRGGTDTQYF
TRBJ2-1,TRBV7-2,CASSLPGLAGGNEQFF
TRBJ2-3,TRBV2,CASSPGTSGFTDTQYF
TRBJ1-1,TRBV5-1,CASSQDRGQAEAFF
TRBJ2-7,TRBV2,CASSEEGAWGYEQYF
TRBJ1-2,TRBV28,CASNDRASGYTF
TRBJ2-7,TRBV18,CASSHEEGDEQYF
TRBJ2-5,TRBV4-2,CASSQGLAGVVTQYF
TRBJ1-1,TRBV5-1,CASSLNLMNTEAFF
TRBJ1-4,TRBV2,CASSRQAGTNEKLFF
TRBJ2-6,TRBV5-4,CASSTGQGTNGANVLTF
TRBJ1-2,TRBV27,CASSLRGSNYGYTF
TRBJ2-3,TRBV2,CASSGGLPDTQYF
TRBJ1-2,TRBV6-1,CASSEALAGTYGYTF
TRBJ1-6,TRBV7-3,CASSSQGPLHF
TRBJ2-7,TRBV15,CATSRDPAAYVEQYF
TRBJ1-6,TRBV5-6,CASSLGGGHNSPLHF
TRBJ1-6,TRBV30,CAWKGLARDSPLHF
TRBJ1-1,TRBV2,CASSEMGGAFF
TRBJ2-7,TRBV6-5,CASRRLAGDHEQYF
TRBJ1-2,TRBV2,CASNGQGIYGYTF
TRBJ1-5,TRBV7-9,CASSSGQDNQPQHF
TRBJ1-6,TRBV27,CASSLSPRVPDSPLHF
TRBJ1-1,TRBV10-3,CAIRGTGEATEAFF
TRBJ1-1,TRBV20-1,CSATRQGEAFF
TRBJ2-5,TRBV29-1,CSVGGEGRYF
TRBJ2-1,TRBV5-6,CASSQPGGHRLNEQFF
TRBJ1-1,TRBV11-2,CASSYDDRGGKTEAFF